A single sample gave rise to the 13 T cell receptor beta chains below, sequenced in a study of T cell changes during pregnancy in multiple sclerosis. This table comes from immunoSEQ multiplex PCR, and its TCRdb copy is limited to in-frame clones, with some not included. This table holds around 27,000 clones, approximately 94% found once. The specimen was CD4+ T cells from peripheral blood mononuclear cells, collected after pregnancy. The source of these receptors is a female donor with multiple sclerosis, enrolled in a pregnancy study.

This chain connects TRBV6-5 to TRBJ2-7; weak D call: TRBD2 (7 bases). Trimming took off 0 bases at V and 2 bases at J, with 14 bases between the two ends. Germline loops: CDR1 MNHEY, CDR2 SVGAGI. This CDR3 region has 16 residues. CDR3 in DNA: TGTGCCAGCAGTTACTCTTCTGGGGGGGCGACCTACGAGCAGTACTTC. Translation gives CASSYSSGGATYEQYF.

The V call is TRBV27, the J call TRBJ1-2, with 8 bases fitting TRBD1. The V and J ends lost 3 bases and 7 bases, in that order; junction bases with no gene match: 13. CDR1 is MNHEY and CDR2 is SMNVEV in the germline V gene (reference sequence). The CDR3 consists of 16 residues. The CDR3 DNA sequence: TGTGCCAGCAGTTTTTCTCCGCCCAGGGGGCGTTTTGGCTACACCTTC. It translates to CASSFSPPRGRFGYTF.

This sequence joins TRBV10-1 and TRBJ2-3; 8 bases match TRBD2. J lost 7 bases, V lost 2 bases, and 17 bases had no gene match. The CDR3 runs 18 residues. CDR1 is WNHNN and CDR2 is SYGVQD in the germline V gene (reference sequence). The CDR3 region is CASSEDHSGIGVKNTQYF. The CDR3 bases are TGCGCCAGCAGTGAGGATCATAGCGGGATAGGTGTAAAGAATACGCAGTATTTT.

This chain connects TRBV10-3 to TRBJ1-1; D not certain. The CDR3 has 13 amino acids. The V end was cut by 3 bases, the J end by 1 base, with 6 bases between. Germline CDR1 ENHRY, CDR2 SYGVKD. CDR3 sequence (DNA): TGTGCCATCAGTGAAGAGGAGAACACTGAAGCTTTCTTT. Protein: CAISEEENTEAFF.

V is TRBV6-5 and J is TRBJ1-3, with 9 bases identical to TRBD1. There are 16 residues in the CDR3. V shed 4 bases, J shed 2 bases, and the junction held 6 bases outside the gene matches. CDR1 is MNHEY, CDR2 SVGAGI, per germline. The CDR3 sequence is CASSLNRGLTGNTIYF. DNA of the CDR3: TGTGCCAGCAGTTTAAACAGGGGGCTCACTGGAAACACCATATATTTT.

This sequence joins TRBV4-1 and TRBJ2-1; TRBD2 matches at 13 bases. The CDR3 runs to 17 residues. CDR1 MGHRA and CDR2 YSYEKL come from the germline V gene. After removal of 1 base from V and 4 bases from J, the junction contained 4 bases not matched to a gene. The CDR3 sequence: CASSQGVLAGGYNEQFF. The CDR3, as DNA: TGCGCCAGCAGCCAAGGGGTACTAGCGGGGGGGTACAATGAGCAGTTCTTC.

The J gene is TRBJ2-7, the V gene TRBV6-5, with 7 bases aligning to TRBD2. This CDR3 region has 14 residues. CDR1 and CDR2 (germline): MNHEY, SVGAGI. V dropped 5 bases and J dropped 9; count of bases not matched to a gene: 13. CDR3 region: CASSRTRRESRQYF. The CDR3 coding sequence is TGTGCCAGCAGTAGGACTAGGCGGGAAAGTCGGCAGTACTTC.

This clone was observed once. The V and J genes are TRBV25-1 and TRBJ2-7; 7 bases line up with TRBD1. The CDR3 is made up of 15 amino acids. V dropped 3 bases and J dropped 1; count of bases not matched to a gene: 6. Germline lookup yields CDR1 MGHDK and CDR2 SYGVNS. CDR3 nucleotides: TGTGCCAGCAGTGAGGGCAACAGGGGATCCTACGAGCAGTACTTC. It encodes CASSEGNRGSYEQYF.

DNA of the CDR3: TGTGCCAGCAGTTTAGAGGTCGAGCAGTACTTC. Translation: CASSLEVEQYF. The rearrangement uses TRBV28 and TRBJ2-7, with D hard to call. Germline lookup yields CDR1 MDHEN and CDR2 SYDVKM. The CDR3 runs 11 residues. Trimming pared 2 bases from V and 6 bases from J, leaving 5 bases between.

CDR3 in amino acids: CASSAHTNTEAFF. DNA of the CDR3: TGTGCCAGCAGCGCCCACACGAACACTGAAGCTTTCTTT. V usage is TRBV7-3 and J usage is TRBJ1-1; D remains ambiguous. CDR1 is SGHTA and CDR2 is FQGTGA in the germline V gene. The V end was cut by 5 bases, the J end by 1 base, with 8 bases between. This CDR3 contains 13 residues.

CDR3 DNA sequence: TGTGCCTGGAGGGGGCCAGGGGACATTTGGATGGGAGCTTTCTTT. The encoded protein is CAWRGPGDIWMGAFF. The chain has TRBV30 and TRBJ1-1, with a weak D call TRBD1 (6 bases). Per germline, CDR1 GTSNPN and CDR2 SVGIG (reference sequence). The CDR3 loop spans 15 amino acids. The V end was cut by 3 bases, the J end by 10 bases, with 24 bases between.

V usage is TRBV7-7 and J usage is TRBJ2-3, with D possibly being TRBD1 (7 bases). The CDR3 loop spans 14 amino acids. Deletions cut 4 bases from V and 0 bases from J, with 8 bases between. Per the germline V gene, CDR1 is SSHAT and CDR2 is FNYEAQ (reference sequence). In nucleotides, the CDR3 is TGTGCCAGCAGCTCAGGGGGGAGCACAGATACGCAGTATTTT. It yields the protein CASSSGGSTDTQYF.

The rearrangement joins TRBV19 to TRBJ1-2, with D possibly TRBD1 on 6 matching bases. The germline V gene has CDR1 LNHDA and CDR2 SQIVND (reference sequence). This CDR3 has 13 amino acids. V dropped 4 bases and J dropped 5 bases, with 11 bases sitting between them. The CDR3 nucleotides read TGTGCCAGTAGTACACAGGGAACTTATGGCTACACCTTC. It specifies CASSTQGTYGYTF.